Listed below are T cell receptor beta chains from one sample, sequenced in a study of radiotherapy plus CTLA-4 blockade in lung cancer. Generated by immunoSEQ multiplex PCR, the TCRdb table keeps only in-frame clones and is missing some. The sample lists approximately 69,000 clones; 78% were seen once. This specimen consisted of peripheral blood, obtained from a patient treated with radiotherapy plus ipilimumab. These receptors were taken from a human donor with non-small cell lung cancer who had a complete response to radiotherapy plus ipilimumab. Each CDR3 is given with its conserved first and last residue. A D gene is named only where the DNA matches it firmly. The size of a clone is reported for some rows only, either as once, few or many, or as a class for expanded clones.

- TRBJ2-1 - TRBV4-3 13 TGCGCCAGCAGTGAAGGTACGGGCAATGAGCAGTTCTTC CASSEGTGNEQFF
- TRBJ2-7 - TRBV14 13 TGTGCCAGCAGCCCTCGGGACCTTCTCGAGCAGTACTTC CASSPRDLLEQYF
once TRBJ2-2 - TRBV7-6 15 TGTGCCAGCAGCCCGTACCGCGGATTGGCCGGGGAGCTGTTTTTT CASSPYRGLAGELFF
- TRBJ1-2 TRBD1 TRBV30 12 TGTGCCTGGAACAGACAGGGCTATGGCTACACCTTC CAWNRQGYGYTF
- TRBJ1-4 TRBD1 TRBV14 13 TGTGCCAGCAGACAGGGGGCTAATGAAAAACTGTTTTTT CASRQGANEKLFF
- TRBJ2-5 - TRBV4-1 14 TGCGCCAGCAGCCAAGCCGGGCTCGGAGAGACCCAGTACTTC CASSQAGLGETQYF
- TRBJ2-1 - TRBV19 16 TGTGCCAGTAGTCCCCCCAGGGTTAAGTCCTACAATGAGCAGTTCTTC CASSPPRVKSYNEQFF
few TRBJ1-5 - TRBV27 15 TGTGCCAGCAGTTTGTTAGGGGTAGGCAATCAGCCCCAGCATTTT CASSLLGVGNQPQHF
- TRBJ2-2 TRBD2 TRBV10-1 14 TGCGCCAGCAGTGGAGCGGGAGACCCCGGGGAGCTGTTTTTT CASSGAGDPGELFF
- TRBJ2-1 - TRBV6-5 14 TGTGCCAGCAGTGAAGGATCCCGAAACAATGAGCAGTTCTTC CASSEGSRNNEQFF
few TRBJ2-6 - TRBV19 15 TGTGCCAGTAGTATTGGGACCTCTGGGGCCAACGTCCTGACTTTC CASSIGTSGANVLTF
- TRBJ1-5 TRBD1 TRBV5-1 15 TGCGCCAGCAGCTTGGAGGGACAGGGGGGACAGCCCCAGCATTTT CASSLEGQGGQPQHF
few TRBJ2-7 TRBD1 TRBV27 15 TGTGCCAGCAGTTTAAAGGGACAGGGGGCCTACGAGCAGTACTTC CASSLKGQGAYEQYF
- TRBJ2-1 TRBD2 TRBV2 14 TGTGCCAGCAGTGCAGCGGGAGTGCTCAATGAGCAGTTCTTC CASSAAGVLNEQFF
- TRBJ1-4 - TRBV4-3 14 TGCGCCAGCAGCCAAGAGGGGCGCGATGAAAAACTGTTTTTT CASSQEGRDEKLFF
few TRBJ1-2 TRBD1 TRBV5-5 14 TGTGCCAGCAGCTGGGACAGGTCTAACTATGGCTACACCTTC CASSWDRSNYGYTF
- TRBJ2-3 - TRBV29-1 14 TGCAGCGTTGATTCAGGGCTACTCACAGATACGCAGTATTTT CSVDSGLLTDTQYF
- TRBJ2-7 - TRBV7-6 14 TGTGCCAGCAGGAAGCCTCCGGGACCCTACGAGCAGTACTTC CASRKPPGPYEQYF
- TRBJ1-5 - TRBV30 19 TGTGCCTGGAGTGTACGGGGTCCGTCTGGGGGCAATAGCAATCAGCCCCAGCATTTT CAWSVRGPSGGNSNQPQHF
- TRBJ1-2 - TRBV4-1 14 TGCGCCAGCAGCCAACGTTTAGTTAACTATGGCTACACCTTC CASSQRLVNYGYTF
- TRBJ1-1 - TRBV11-3 13 TGTGCCAGCAGCTTGTTGGCGGAGACTGAAGCTTTCTTT CASSLLAETEAFF
few TRBJ2-1 TRBD1 TRBV4-3 17 TGCGCCAGCAGCCAAGATAGGGCACTACAGGGGGCGAGTGAGCAGTTCTTC CASSQDRALQGASEQFF
- TRBJ1-2 - TRBV11-2 14 TGTGCCAGCAGCGGGATTCGGGGGCGTGATGGCTACACCTTC CASSGIRGRDGYTF
- TRBJ1-1 - TRBV6-5 15 TGTGCCAGCAACTCATACCCGGCGTTGAACACTGAAGCTTTCTTT CASNSYPALNTEAFF
- TRBJ2-5 TRBD2 TRBV7-2 15 TGTGCCAGCAGCTTGGGACTAGCGGGAGCGGAGACCCAGTACTTC CASSLGLAGAETQYF
- TRBJ1-1 - TRBV5-4 12 TGTGCCAGCAGCTTGGATGGGGTGAAGGCTTTCTTT CASSLDGVKAFF
- TRBJ2-3 TRBD2 TRBV5-1 18 TGCGCCAGCAGCCCCTGGGGGGGTCAATCGATTTTCACAGATACGCAGTATTTT CASSPWGGQSIFTDTQYF
- TRBJ1-1 - TRBV7-8 18 TGTGCCAGCAGCTCACAGGGAATGGAGCTTTCGGCGAACACTGAAGCTTTCTTT CASSSQGMELSANTEAFF
- TRBJ2-4 - TRBV7-2 14 TGTGCCAGCAGCTTCAAACGGGGGCAAAACATTCAGTACTTC CASSFKRGQNIQYF
- TRBJ1-1 - TRBV7-9 13 TGTGCCAGCAGCCCCCCGCCGGAGGCTGAAGCTTTCTTT CASSPPPEAEAFF
- TRBJ1-1 - TRBV7-2 14 TGTGCCAGCAGCTTATTCGGGGGCGGGACTGAAGCTTTCTTT CASSLFGGGTEAFF
- TRBJ2-2 TRBD2 TRBV2 16 TGTGCCAGCAGGGATAGCGGGACTAGCGGCACCGGGGAGCTGTTTTTT CASRDSGTSGTGELFF
- TRBJ2-7 TRBD1 TRBV6-6 15 TGTGCCAGCAGTTACACCCCGGGACAGGACTACGAGCAGTACTTC CASSYTPGQDYEQYF
- TRBJ2-2 - TRBV14 11 TGTGCCAGCAGCGGAGTCGGGGAGCTGTTTTTT CASSGVGELFF
- TRBJ2-5 - TRBV18 13 TGTGCCAGCTCACTACACTCCCAAGAGACCCAGTACTTC CASSLHSQETQYF
- TRBJ1-1 - TRBV7-9 14 TGTGCCAGCAGCATAGTGACGGAGTTAACTGAAGCTTTCTTT CASSIVTELTEAFF
- TRBJ1-2 - TRBV28 13 TGTGCCAGCAGTTTAATGGGGATGGGTGGCTACACCTTC CASSLMGMGGYTF
- TRBJ2-1 TRBD1 TRBV5-1 19 TGCGCCAGCAGCTACGAGACAGGGGGCTTCCGGCGCTCCTACAATGAGCAGTTCTTC CASSYETGGFRRSYNEQFF